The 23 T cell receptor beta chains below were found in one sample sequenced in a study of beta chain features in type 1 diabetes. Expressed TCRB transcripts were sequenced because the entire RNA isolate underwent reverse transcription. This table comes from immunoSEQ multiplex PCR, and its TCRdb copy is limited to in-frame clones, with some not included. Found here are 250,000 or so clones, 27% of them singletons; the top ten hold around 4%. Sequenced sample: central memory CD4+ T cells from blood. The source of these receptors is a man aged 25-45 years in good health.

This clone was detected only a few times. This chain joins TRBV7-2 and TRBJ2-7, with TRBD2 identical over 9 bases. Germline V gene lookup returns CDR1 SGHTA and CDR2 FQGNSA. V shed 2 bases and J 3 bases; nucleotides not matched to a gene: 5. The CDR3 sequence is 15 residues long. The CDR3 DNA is TGTGCCAGCAGCTTAAGGGCTAGCGGGAACTACGAGCAGTACTTC. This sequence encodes CASSLRASGNYEQYF.

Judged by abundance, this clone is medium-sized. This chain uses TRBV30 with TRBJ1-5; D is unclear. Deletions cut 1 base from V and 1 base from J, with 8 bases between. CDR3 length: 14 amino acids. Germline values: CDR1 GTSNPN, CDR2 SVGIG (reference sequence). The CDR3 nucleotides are TGTGCCTGGAGTGGAGGGTTGAGCAATCAGCCCCAGCATTTT. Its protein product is CAWSGGLSNQPQHF.

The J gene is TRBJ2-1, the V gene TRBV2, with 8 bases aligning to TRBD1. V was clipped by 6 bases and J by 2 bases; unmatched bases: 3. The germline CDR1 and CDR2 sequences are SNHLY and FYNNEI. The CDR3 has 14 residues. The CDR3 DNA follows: TGTGCCAGCAGGGACAGGGCGGCCTACAATGAGCAGTTCTTC. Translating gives CASRDRAAYNEQFF. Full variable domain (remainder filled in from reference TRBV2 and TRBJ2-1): EPEVTQTPSHQVTQMGQEVILRCVPISNHLYFYWYRQILGQKVEFLVSFYNNEISEKSEIFDDQFSVERPDGSNFTLKIRSTKLEDSAMYFCASRDRAAYNEQFFGPGTRLTVL.

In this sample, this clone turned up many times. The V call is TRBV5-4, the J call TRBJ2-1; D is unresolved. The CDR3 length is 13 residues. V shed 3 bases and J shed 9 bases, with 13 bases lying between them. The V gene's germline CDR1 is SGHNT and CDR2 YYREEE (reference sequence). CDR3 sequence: CASSSPGSGEQFF. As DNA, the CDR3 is TGTGCCAGCAGCTCCCCGGGTTCAGGTGAGCAGTTCTTC.

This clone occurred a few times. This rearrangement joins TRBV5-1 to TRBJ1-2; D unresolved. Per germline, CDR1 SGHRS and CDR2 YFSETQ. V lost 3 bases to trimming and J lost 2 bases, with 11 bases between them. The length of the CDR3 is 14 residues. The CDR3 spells CASSSGNGNYGYTF. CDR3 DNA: TGCGCCAGCAGCTCCGGGAACGGCAACTATGGCTACACCTTC.

CDR3 in amino acids: CSEQTGGESSDTQYF. Here the CDR3 DNA reads TGCAGCGAACAGACGGGTGGGGAAAGTTCTGATACGCAGTATTTT. This chain links TRBV29-1 with TRBJ2-3; no definite D call. Trimming removed 7 bases from V and 6 bases from J, with 23 bases in between. This CDR3 has 15 amino acids. Germline CDR1 reads SQVTM; CDR2 reads ANQGSEA.

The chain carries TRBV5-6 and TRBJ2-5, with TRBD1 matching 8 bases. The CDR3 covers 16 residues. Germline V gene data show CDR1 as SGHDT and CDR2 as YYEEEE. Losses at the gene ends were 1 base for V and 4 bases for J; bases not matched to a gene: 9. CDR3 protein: CASSLPTGTGTETQYF. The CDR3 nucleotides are TGTGCCAGCAGCTTGCCCACCGGGACAGGCACAGAGACCCAGTACTTC.

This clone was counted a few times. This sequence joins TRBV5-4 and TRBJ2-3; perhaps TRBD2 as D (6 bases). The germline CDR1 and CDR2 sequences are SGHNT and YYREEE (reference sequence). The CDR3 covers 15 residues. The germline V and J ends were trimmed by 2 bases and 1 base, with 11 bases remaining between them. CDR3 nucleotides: TGTGCCAGCAGCTTTTCGGTAGCGGGCACAGATACGCAGTATTTT. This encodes CASSFSVAGTDTQYF.

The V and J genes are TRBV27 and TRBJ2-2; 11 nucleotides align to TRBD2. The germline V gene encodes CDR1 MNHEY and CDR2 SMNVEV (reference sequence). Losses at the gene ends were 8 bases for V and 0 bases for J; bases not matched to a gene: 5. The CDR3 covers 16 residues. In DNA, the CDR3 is TGTGCCAGCGGTAGACTAGCGGGGACGAACACCGGGGAGCTGTTTTTT. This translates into CASGRLAGTNTGELFF.

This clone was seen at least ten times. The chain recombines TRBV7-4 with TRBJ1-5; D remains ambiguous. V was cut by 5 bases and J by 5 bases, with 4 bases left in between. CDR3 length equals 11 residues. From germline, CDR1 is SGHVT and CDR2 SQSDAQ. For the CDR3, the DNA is TGTGCCAGCAGCCCCGATCAGCCCCAGCATTTT. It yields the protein CASSPDQPQHF.

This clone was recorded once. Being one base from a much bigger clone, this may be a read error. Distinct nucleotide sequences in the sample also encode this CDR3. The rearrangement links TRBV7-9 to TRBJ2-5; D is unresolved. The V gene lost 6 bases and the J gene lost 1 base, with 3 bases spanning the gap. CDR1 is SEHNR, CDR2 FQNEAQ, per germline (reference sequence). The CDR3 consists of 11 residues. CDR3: CASSSQETQYF. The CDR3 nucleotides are TGTGCCAGCAGTTCCCAAGAGACCCAGTACTTC.

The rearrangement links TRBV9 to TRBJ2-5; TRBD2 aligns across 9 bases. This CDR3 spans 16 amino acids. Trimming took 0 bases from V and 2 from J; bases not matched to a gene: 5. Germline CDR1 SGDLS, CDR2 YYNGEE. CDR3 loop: CASSVGPLAGQETQYF. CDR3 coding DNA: TGTGCCAGCAGCGTAGGCCCCCTAGCGGGGCAAGAGACCCAGTACTTC.

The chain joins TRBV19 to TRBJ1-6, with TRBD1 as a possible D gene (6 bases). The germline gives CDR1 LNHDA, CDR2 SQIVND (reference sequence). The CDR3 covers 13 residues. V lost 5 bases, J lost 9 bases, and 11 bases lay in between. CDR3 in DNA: TGTGCCAGTAGTGAACGACAGGTTTCACCCCTCCACTTT. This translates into CASSERQVSPLHF.

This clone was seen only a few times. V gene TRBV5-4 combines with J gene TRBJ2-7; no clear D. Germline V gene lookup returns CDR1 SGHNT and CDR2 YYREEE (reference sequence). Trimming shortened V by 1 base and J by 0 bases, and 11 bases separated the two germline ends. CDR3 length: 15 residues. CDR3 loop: CASSLKSSSSYEQYF. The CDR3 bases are TGTGCCAGCAGCTTGAAGTCTAGTAGCTCCTACGAGCAGTACTTC.

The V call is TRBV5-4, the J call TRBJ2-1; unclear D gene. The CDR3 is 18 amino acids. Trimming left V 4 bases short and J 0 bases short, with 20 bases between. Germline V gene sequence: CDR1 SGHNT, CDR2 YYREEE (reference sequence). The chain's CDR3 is CASSPPPGRMNSYNEQFF. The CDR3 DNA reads TGTGCCAGCAGCCCCCCACCCGGGCGGATGAACTCCTACAATGAGCAGTTCTTC.

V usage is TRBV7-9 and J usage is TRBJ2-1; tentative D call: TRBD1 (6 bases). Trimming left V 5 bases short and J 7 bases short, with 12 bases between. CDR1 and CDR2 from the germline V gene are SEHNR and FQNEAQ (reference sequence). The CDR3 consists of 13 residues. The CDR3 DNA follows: TGTGCCAGCAGCCTCGACAGGAATAATGAGCAGTTCTTC. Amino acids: CASSLDRNNEQFF. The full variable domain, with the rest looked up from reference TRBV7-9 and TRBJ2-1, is DTGVSQNPRHKITKRGQNVTFRCDPISEHNRLYWYRQTLGQGPEFLTYFQNEAQLEKSRLLSDRFSAERPKGSFSTLEIQRTEQGDSAMYLCASSLDRNNEQFFGPGTRLTVL.

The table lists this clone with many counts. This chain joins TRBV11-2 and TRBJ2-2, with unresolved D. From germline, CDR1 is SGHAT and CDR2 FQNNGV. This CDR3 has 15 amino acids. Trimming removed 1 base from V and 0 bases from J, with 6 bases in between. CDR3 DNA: TGTGCCAGCAGCTTAGTCCGGTCGAACACCGGGGAGCTGTTTTTT. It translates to CASSLVRSNTGELFF.

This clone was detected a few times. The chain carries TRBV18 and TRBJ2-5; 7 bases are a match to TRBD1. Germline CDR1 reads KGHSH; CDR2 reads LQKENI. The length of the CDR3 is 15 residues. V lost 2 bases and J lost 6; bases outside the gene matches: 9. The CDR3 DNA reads TGTGCCAGCTCACCAGGGACAGATATGGGACAGACCCAGTACTTC. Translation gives CASSPGTDMGQTQYF.

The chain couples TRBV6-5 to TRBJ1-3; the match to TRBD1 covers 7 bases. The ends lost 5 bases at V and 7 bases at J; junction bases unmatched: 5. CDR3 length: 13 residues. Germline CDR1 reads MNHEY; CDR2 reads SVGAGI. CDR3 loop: CASSRTGGNTIYF. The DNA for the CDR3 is TGTGCCAGCAGTCGGACAGGAGGGAACACCATATATTTT.

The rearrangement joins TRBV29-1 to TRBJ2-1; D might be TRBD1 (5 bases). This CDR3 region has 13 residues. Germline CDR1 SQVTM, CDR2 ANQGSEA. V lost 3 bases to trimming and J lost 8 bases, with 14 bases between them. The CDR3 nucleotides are TGCAGCGTTGATGGGGCCCCCCGCGATGAGCAGTTCTTC. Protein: CSVDGAPRDEQFF.

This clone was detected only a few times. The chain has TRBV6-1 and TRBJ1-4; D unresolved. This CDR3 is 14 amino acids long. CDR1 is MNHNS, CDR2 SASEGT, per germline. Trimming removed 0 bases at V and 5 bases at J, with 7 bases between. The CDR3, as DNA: TGTGCCAGCAGTGAAGCCGGGGTAAATGAAAAACTGTTTTTT. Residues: CASSEAGVNEKLFF.

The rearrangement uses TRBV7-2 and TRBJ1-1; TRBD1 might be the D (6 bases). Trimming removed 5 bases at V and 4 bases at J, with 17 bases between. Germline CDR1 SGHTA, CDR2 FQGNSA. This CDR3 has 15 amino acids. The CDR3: CASSKDPGGLTEAFF. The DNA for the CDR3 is TGTGCCAGCAGCAAAGATCCCGGGGGGCTCACTGAAGCTTTCTTT.

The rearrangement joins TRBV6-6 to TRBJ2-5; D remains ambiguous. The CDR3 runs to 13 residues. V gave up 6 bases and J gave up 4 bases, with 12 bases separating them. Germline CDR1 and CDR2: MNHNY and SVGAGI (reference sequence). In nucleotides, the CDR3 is TGTGCCAGCAGCAGTGGCCTCGGAGAGACCCAGTACTTC. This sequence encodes CASSSGLGETQYF.